This T cell receptor beta chain originates from a study of identifying expanded T cells in peripheral blood. Study-level findings and limits: Clone count variance between approximately two-week samples rose with total template count. About 1.3 clones differed between technical replicates, versus approximately 17 and 20 over time.

About this clone itself: Its antigen is undetermined.

Healthy donors had no documented immune events, such as infections, while sampled. Assay used: immunoSEQ multiplex PCR; TCRdb lists only in-frame clones, some missing. The sample yields roughly 90,000 clones, about 88% seen once. V lost 2 bases to trimming and J lost 1 base, with 8 bases between them. Germline CDR1 and CDR2: KGHSH and LQKENI. The CDR3 is 14 residues long. This sequence was found in a person between 18 and 75 years old in good health. Sequencing was carried out using blood. The V call is TRBV18, the J call TRBJ1-1; the D is unclear. The CDR3 region has the DNA TGTGCCAGCTCACCAACGGCAGGGAACACTGAAGCTTTCTTT. It encodes CASSPTAGNTEAFF.